The source of this TCR beta chain is a study of blood T cells in healthy people across ages. In the study overall: Per every two T cells, about one barcoded beta molecule was captured by template switching. Study-level points and caveats: It was the long-lived donors that had more naive CD4+ cells and higher diversity than aged donors. Age showed a roughly linear inverse relationship with TCR beta diversity per million T cells.

Notes on this clonotype: Antigen unknown.

The second PCR ran about 6 to 12 cycles with a sample-barcoded 5' primer and J-beta primers. TCRdb fed the 5' RACE reads into MiXCR, producing one record per CDR3 protein. The repertoire holds 800,000 to 1,000,000 distinct CDR3 sequences, 40% to 60% seen once, with over 10% in the top ten. V dropped 5 bases and J dropped 2; count of bases not matched to a gene: 8. Germline lookup yields CDR1 SGHTA and CDR2 FQGNSA. This CDR3 is built from 16 residues. Those donating, healthy Caucasian individuals from Russia, were aged about 6 to 95. The TCR was taken from a man younger than 40 in good health. The sequenced sample consisted of blood. The chain couples TRBV7-2 to TRBJ2-5; 10 positions agree with TRBD1. Here the CDR3 reads CASSDRDRGHQETQYF. In nucleotides, the CDR3 is TGTGCCAGCAGCGACCGGGACAGGGGACATCAAGAGACCCAGTACTTC.